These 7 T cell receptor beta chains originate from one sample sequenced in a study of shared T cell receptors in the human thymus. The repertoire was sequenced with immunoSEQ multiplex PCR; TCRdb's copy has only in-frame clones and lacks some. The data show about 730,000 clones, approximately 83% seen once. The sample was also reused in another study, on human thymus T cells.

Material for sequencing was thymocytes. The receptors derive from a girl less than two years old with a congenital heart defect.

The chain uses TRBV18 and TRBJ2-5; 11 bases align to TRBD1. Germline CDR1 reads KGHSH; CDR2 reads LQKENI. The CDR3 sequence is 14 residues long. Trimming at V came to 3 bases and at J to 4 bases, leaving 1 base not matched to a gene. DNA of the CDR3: TGTGCCAGCTCACCGGACAGGGGGCCAGAGACCCAGTACTTC. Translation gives CASSPDRGPETQYF. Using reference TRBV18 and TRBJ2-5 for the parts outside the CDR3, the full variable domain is NAGVMQNPRHLVRRRGQEARLRCSPMKGHSHVYWYRQLPEEGLKFMVYLQKENIIDESGMPKERFSAEFPKEGPSILRIQQVVRGDSAAYFCASSPDRGPETQYFGPGTRLLVL.

The CDR3 spells CASSPPGTAEGDGYGYTF. The CDR3 nucleotides read TGTGCCAGCAGCCCACCCGGGACAGCGGAGGGAGATGGCTATGGCTACACCTTC. V is TRBV14 and J is TRBJ1-2; 7 bases line up with TRBD1. Trimming took 4 bases from V and 4 from J; bases not matched to a gene: 18. Per germline, CDR1 SGHDN and CDR2 FVKESK. The CDR3 consists of 18 residues.

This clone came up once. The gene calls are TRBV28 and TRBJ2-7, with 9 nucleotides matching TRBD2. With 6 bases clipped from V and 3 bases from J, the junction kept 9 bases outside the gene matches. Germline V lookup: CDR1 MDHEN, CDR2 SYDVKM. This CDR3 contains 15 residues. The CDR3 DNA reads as TGTGCCAGCAGATACCTTAGCGGGGGAGGCTACGAGCAGTACTTC. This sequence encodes CASRYLSGGGYEQYF.

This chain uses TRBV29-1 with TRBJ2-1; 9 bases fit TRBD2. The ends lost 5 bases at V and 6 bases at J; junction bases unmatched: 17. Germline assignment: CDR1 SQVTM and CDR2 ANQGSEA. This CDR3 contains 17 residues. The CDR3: CSVHSRGGLFLSNEQFF. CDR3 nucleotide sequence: TGCAGCGTTCACTCGCGGGGGGGCCTCTTTTTAAGCAATGAGCAGTTCTTC.

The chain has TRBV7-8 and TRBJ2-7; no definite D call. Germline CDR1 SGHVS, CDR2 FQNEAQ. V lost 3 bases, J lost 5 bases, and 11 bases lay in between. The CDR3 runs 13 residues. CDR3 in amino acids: CASSFGQFHEQYF. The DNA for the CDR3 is TGTGCCAGCAGCTTTGGTCAGTTCCACGAGCAGTACTTC.

CDR3 protein: CASSLTGILNYGYTF. The CDR3 nucleotides are TGTGCCAGCAGTTTAACAGGGATCCTTAACTATGGCTACACCTTC. The rearrangement links TRBV27 to TRBJ1-2; D may be TRBD1 (6 bases). Germline CDR1 and CDR2: MNHEY and SMNVEV (reference sequence). The CDR3 has 15 amino acids. V was cut by 2 bases and J by 1 base, with 11 bases left in between.

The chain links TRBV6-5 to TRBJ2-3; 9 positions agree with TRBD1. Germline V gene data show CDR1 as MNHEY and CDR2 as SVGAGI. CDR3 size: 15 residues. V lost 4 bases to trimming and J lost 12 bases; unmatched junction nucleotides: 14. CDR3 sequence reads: CASSSKGQGKGRQYF. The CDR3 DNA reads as TGTGCCAGCAGTTCAAAGGGACAGGGTAAGGGGCGTCAGTATTTT.